These 32 T cell receptor beta chains share one sample of origin, sequenced in a study of T cell changes during pregnancy in multiple sclerosis. TCRdb's table, derived via immunoSEQ multiplex PCR, lists solely in-frame clones and lacks some. This sample has 30,000 to 45,000 clones, with around 94% found just once. Sequenced material: PBMCs (not recorded whether the cells were cultured). The receptors here all came from a female donor with multiple sclerosis, enrolled in a pregnancy study.

The gene calls are TRBV2 and TRBJ2-3; 9 bases align to TRBD2. The germline CDR1 and CDR2 sequences are SNHLY and FYNNEI. Trimming took 11 bases from V and 4 from J; bases not matched to a gene: 13. The CDR3 has 15 amino acids. DNA for the CDR3: TGTGCCGGGCTATCAGGGCTAGCGGGACCAGATACGCAGTATTTT. It specifies CAGLSGLAGPDTQYF.

The V gene is TRBV11-3, the J gene TRBJ2-2; 16 nucleotides line up with TRBD2. The germline CDR1 and CDR2 sequences are SGHNT and YENEEA. The CDR3 is 17 amino acids. The trim removed 5 bases at V and 7 bases at J, leaving 7 bases unmatched. CDR3: CASSQGTSGRAGGELFF. For the CDR3, the DNA is TGTGCCAGCAGCCAAGGGACTAGCGGGAGGGCCGGCGGGGAGCTGTTTTTT.

This sequence joins TRBV27 and TRBJ1-1; tentative D call: TRBD1 (6 bases). V lost 4 bases and J 0 bases, leaving 9 bases between the germline ends. The CDR3 extends over 14 amino acids. CDR1 is MNHEY, CDR2 SMNVEV, per germline (reference sequence). In DNA form, the CDR3 reads TGTGCCAGCAGTTCCGGGACACTGAACACTGAAGCTTTCTTT. Its protein is CASSSGTLNTEAFF.

The gene calls are TRBV27 and TRBJ2-7, with 8 bases that match TRBD1. V shed 0 bases, J shed 5 bases, and the junction held 9 bases outside the gene matches. This CDR3 comprises 16 residues. The germline CDR1 and CDR2 sequences are MNHEY and SMNVEV (reference sequence). CDR3 coding DNA: TGTGCCAGCAGTTTATCGCCATGGACAGGGCTGAACGAGCAGTACTTC. It translates to CASSLSPWTGLNEQYF.

As DNA, the CDR3 is TGTGCCAGCAGCCAAGAGAGCGGGAGGGACCAAGAGACCCAGTACTTC. Protein product: CASSQESGRDQETQYF. The rearrangement joins TRBV4-2 to TRBJ2-5, with 10 bases identical to TRBD2. Losses at the gene ends were 0 bases for V and 0 bases for J; bases not matched to a gene: 1. This CDR3 spans 16 amino acids. Germline lookup yields CDR1 LGHNA and CDR2 YNFKEQ.

This rearrangement joins TRBV30 to TRBJ2-3, with 9 bases fitting TRBD2. After removal of 4 bases from V and 3 bases from J, the junction contained 5 bases not matched to a gene. CDR1 is GTSNPN and CDR2 is SVGIG in the germline V gene (reference sequence). The CDR3 contains 14 residues. Written as DNA, the CDR3 is TGTGCCTGGACTGCGGCGGGGGGGACAGATACGCAGTATTTT. It translates to CAWTAAGGTDTQYF. The complete variable domain, with remaining parts taken from reference TRBV30 and TRBJ2-3, reads SQTIHQWPATLVQPVGSPLSLECTVEGTSNPNLYWYRQAAGRGLQLLFYSVGIGQISSEVPQNLSASRPQDRQFILSSKKLLLSDSGFYLCAWTAAGGTDTQYFGPGTRLTVL.

V is TRBV5-4 and J is TRBJ1-1, with 8 positions matching TRBD1. The CDR3 sequence is 13 residues long. The germline V gene has CDR1 SGHNT and CDR2 YYREEE (reference sequence). J was trimmed by 4 bases and V by 3 bases; bases with no gene match: 2. Written as DNA, the CDR3 is TGTGCCAGCAGCTCCACAGGGGGCACTGAAGCTTTCTTT. Protein sequence: CASSSTGGTEAFF.

The chain recombines TRBV19 with TRBJ2-3; D is uncertain. CDR3 length: 13 amino acids. V dropped 7 bases and J dropped 1 base, with 9 bases sitting between them. Germline V gene sequence: CDR1 LNHDA, CDR2 SQIVND (reference sequence). The CDR3 coding sequence is TGTGCCAGTACCCTGGAAGGCACAGATACGCAGTATTTT. It encodes CASTLEGTDTQYF.

This clone was detected only once. This rearrangement joins TRBV2 to TRBJ1-1; TRBD1 is a possible D gene (6 bases). CDR3 size: 15 residues. Germline CDR1 and CDR2: SNHLY and FYNNEI. V was pared by 2 bases and J by 4 bases, with 14 bases between. The CDR3 loop is CASSENFGGLTEAFF. The CDR3, as DNA: TGTGCCAGCAGTGAAAACTTTGGGGGGCTCACTGAAGCTTTCTTT.

A few counts support this clone. The chain couples TRBV5-4 to TRBJ2-1; D ambiguous. There are 14 residues in the CDR3. The V gene lost 1 base and the J gene lost 2 bases, with 7 bases spanning the gap. CDR1 is SGHNT and CDR2 is YYREEE in the germline V gene (reference sequence). CDR3 DNA sequence: TGTGCCAGCAGCTTGTGGAATGCCTACAATGAGCAGTTCTTC. Protein product: CASSLWNAYNEQFF.

V gene TRBV28 combines with J gene TRBJ2-1; 8 positions agree with TRBD1. Germline CDR1 and CDR2: MDHEN and SYDVKM. The V gene end was trimmed by 5 bases and the J gene end by 9 bases; junction bases not matched to a gene: 9. CDR3 size: 14 residues. This CDR3 reads CASSKRTGWSEQFF. The CDR3 DNA reads as TGTGCCAGCAGTAAACGGACAGGGTGGAGTGAGCAGTTCTTC. The full variable domain, its missing parts supplied by reference TRBV28 and TRBJ2-1, is DVKVTQSSRYLVKRTGEKVFLECVQDMDHENMFWYRQDPGLGLRLIYFSYDVKMKEKGDIPEGYSVSREKKERFSLILESASTNQTSMYLCASSKRTGWSEQFFGPGTRLTVL.

This chain links TRBV18 with TRBJ2-3; possibly TRBD1 for D (6 bases). Germline assignment: CDR1 KGHSH and CDR2 LQKENI. V lost 5 bases and J 2 bases, leaving 17 bases between the germline ends. The length of the CDR3 is 16 residues. The CDR3 protein is CASSGEGQQHTDTQYF. The DNA for the CDR3 is TGTGCCAGCTCAGGGGAAGGACAGCAGCACACAGATACGCAGTATTTT.

The genes are TRBV5-1 and TRBJ2-5; 16 bases are shared with TRBD2. Germline CDR1 and CDR2: SGHRS and YFSETQ. CDR3 length equals 18 residues. J gave up 4 bases and V 3 bases, and 9 bases lay outside the gene matches. The CDR3 DNA reads as TGCGCCAGCAGCTCAACCGGGACTAGCGGGAGGGCCGTAGAGACCCAGTACTTC. Translated: CASSSTGTSGRAVETQYF.

This clone was observed a few times. This sequence joins TRBV2 and TRBJ1-1; 8 bases match TRBD1. The CDR3 consists of 16 residues. Germline lookup yields CDR1 SNHLY and CDR2 FYNNEI. Unmatched junction bases numbered 11, after V lost 3 bases and J lost 5 bases. The CDR3 region is CASSESLNRGVTEAFF. In nucleotides, the CDR3 is TGTGCCAGCAGTGAGTCGCTAAACAGGGGGGTAACTGAAGCTTTCTTT.

The chain has TRBV11-2 and TRBJ2-2, with TRBD1 matching over 7 bases. Looked up from germline, CDR1 is SGHAT and CDR2 is FQNNGV. This CDR3 has 16 residues. V lost 4 bases, J lost 2 bases, and 7 bases stayed unmatched. CDR3: CASSSVGTANTGELFF. The CDR3 DNA reads TGTGCCAGCAGCTCCGTGGGGACAGCCAACACCGGGGAGCTGTTTTTT.

The rearrangement joins TRBV4-1 to TRBJ2-1, with 8 positions matching TRBD2. The CDR3 consists of 18 residues. Unmatched junction bases numbered 13, after V lost 2 bases and J lost 4 bases. Germline V gives CDR1 MGHRA, CDR2 YSYEKL. In nucleotides, the CDR3 is TGCGCCAGCAGCCAACTCCCCGCGGCTAGCGGGTCGTACAATGAGCAGTTCTTC. Its protein is CASSQLPAASGSYNEQFF.

The chain couples TRBV6-6 to TRBJ2-6, with D hard to call. Germline CDR1 is MNHNY and CDR2 is SVGAGI (reference sequence). V was trimmed by 6 bases and J by 3 bases, leaving 12 bases between them. This CDR3 contains 15 residues. CDR3 residues: CASSAQAFGANVLTF. The CDR3, as DNA: TGTGCCAGCAGCGCCCAAGCATTTGGGGCCAACGTCCTGACTTTC.

The chain recombines TRBV7-8 with TRBJ2-1; D is undetermined. Germline V gene lookup returns CDR1 SGHVS and CDR2 FQNEAQ. Trimming took 2 bases from V and 0 from J, leaving 11 bases between them. The CDR3 runs to 16 residues. This CDR3 is CASSLLRTHSYNEQFF. The CDR3, as DNA: TGTGCCAGCAGCTTACTTAGAACCCACTCCTACAATGAGCAGTTCTTC.

This clone appeared a single time. The chain employs TRBV6-5 and TRBJ2-7, with D unclear. This CDR3 has 16 amino acids. Trimming pared 0 bases from V and 0 bases from J, leaving 12 bases between. CDR1 MNHEY and CDR2 SVGAGI come from the germline V gene. CDR3 amino acids: CASSYSIATSSYEQYF. CDR3 DNA: TGTGCCAGCAGTTACTCGATTGCGACGAGCTCCTACGAGCAGTACTTC.

V is TRBV6-1 and J is TRBJ2-7; tentatively, D is TRBD1 or TRBD2 (6 bases each). Deletions cut 6 bases from V and 2 bases from J, with 11 bases between. CDR3 length: 13 amino acids. Germline CDR1 MNHNS, CDR2 SASEGT. The CDR3: CASRGGGTYEQYF. CDR3 nucleotide sequence: TGTGCCAGCAGGGGGGGCGGCACCTACGAGCAGTACTTC.

This sequence joins TRBV5-4 and TRBJ2-1; D not resolved. Germline assignment: CDR1 SGHNT and CDR2 YYREEE (reference sequence). With 3 bases removed from V and 8 bases from J, the gap between germline ends came to 15 bases. This CDR3 has 14 amino acids. CDR3 coding DNA: TGTGCCAGCAGCTCCGTCCCTACGTCCGATGAGCAGTTCTTC. Translation gives CASSSVPTSDEQFF.

This rearrangement joins TRBV4-3 to TRBJ2-6, with D perhaps TRBD1 (5 bases). Germline loops: CDR1 LGHNA, CDR2 YSLEER. The V gene lost 0 bases and the J gene lost 0 bases, with 6 bases spanning the gap. The CDR3 is 16 residues long. The DNA of the CDR3 is TGCGCCAGCAGCCAAGATAGGGGCTCTGGGGCCAACGTCCTGACTTTC. Translated, it gives CASSQDRGSGANVLTF.

The CDR3 region is CASSQGDWLGGNTDTQYF. CDR3 nucleotide sequence: TGCGCCAGCAGCCAAGGCGACTGGTTAGGCGGGAACACAGATACGCAGTATTTT. This chain uses TRBV4-3 with TRBJ2-3, with a tentative D call TRBD2 (6 bases). Germline CDR1 is LGHNA and CDR2 is YSLEER. The CDR3 spans 18 residues. Trimming shortened V by 1 base and J by 2 bases, and 19 bases separated the two germline ends.

This clone was seen a few times. The chain has TRBV28 and TRBJ2-7; unclear D gene. CDR1 and CDR2 (germline): MDHEN, SYDVKM. The CDR3 is 14 amino acids. Trimming stripped 6 bases from V and 0 bases from J, with 12 bases between. CDR3 bases: TGTGCCAGCAGACCCGTAGTTCCCTCCTACGAGCAGTACTTC. This codes for CASRPVVPSYEQYF.

This clone was detected only once. The V call is TRBV6-6, the J call TRBJ1-1; D remains ambiguous. This CDR3 is built from 11 residues. The ends were cut back, 5 bases at V and 4 bases at J, with 5 bases in the middle. Germline CDR1 reads MNHNY; CDR2 reads SVGAGI (reference sequence). In nucleotides, the CDR3 is TGTGCCAGCAGTCGGGGCACTGAAGCTTTCTTT. Translated, it gives CASSRGTEAFF.

CDR3 sequence reads: CASSRLADQETQYF. The CDR3 DNA reads TGCGCCAGCAGCCGACTAGCAGACCAAGAGACCCAGTACTTC. The V gene is TRBV5-1, the J gene TRBJ2-5; 7 bases fit TRBD2. The V gene end was trimmed by 4 bases and the J gene end by 0 bases; junction bases not matched to a gene: 3. This CDR3 is built from 14 residues. Germline values: CDR1 SGHRS, CDR2 YFSETQ.

The gene calls are TRBV27 and TRBJ2-7; 8 bases map to TRBD2. Germline values: CDR1 MNHEY, CDR2 SMNVEV (reference sequence). J lost 2 bases, V lost 3 bases, and 27 bases had no gene match. The CDR3 is made up of 22 amino acids. In DNA, the CDR3 is TGTGCCAGCAGTTTTAAAGGCCCTCAAATTCTTGCTAGCGGGCCTAAAGCCTACGAGCAGTACTTC. This gives the protein CASSFKGPQILASGPKAYEQYF.

The chain recombines TRBV10-3 with TRBJ1-4, with a possible D match to TRBD1 (5 bases). V lost 3 bases, J lost 1 base, and 9 bases lay in between. Germline V lookup: CDR1 ENHRY, CDR2 SYGVKD. The CDR3 has 15 amino acids. CDR3 region: CAISDGGVTNEKLFF. CDR3 DNA sequence: TGTGCCATCAGTGACGGGGGAGTAACTAATGAAAAACTGTTTTTT.

The rearrangement joins TRBV10-3 to TRBJ1-1; D perhaps matches TRBD1 (6 bases). V lost 7 bases and J 8 bases, leaving 11 bases between the germline ends. The length of the CDR3 is 11 residues. CDR1 is ENHRY, CDR2 SYGVKD, per germline. Here the CDR3 reads CAINTGTEAFF. In DNA, the CDR3 is TGTGCCATCAATACCGGGACAGAAGCTTTCTTT.

The rearrangement links TRBV2 to TRBJ1-2; unclear D gene. Germline V lookup: CDR1 SNHLY, CDR2 FYNNEI. The CDR3 has 14 amino acids. V gave up 1 base and J gave up 0 bases, with 6 bases separating them. In DNA form, the CDR3 reads TGTGCCAGCAGTGAAGATCAAGCTAACTATGGCTACACCTTC. Protein sequence: CASSEDQANYGYTF. Full variable domain (outside the CDR3, taken from reference TRBV2 and TRBJ1-2): EPEVTQTPSHQVTQMGQEVILRCVPISNHLYFYWYRQILGQKVEFLVSFYNNEISEKSEIFDDQFSVERPDGSNFTLKIRSTKLEDSAMYFCASSEDQANYGYTFGSGTRLTVV.

This clone came up once. The chain employs TRBV28 and TRBJ1-3, with 8 positions matching TRBD1. Germline V lookup: CDR1 MDHEN, CDR2 SYDVKM. There are 15 residues in the CDR3. The V and J ends lost 4 bases and 3 bases, in that order; junction bases with no gene match: 5. The CDR3 coding sequence is TGTGCCAGCAGTTACGGGACAGGCCATGGAAACACCATATATTTT. Amino acid sequence: CASSYGTGHGNTIYF.

V is TRBV19 and J is TRBJ1-1; D gene unclear. Germline CDR1 and CDR2: LNHDA and SQIVND (reference sequence). Trimming stripped 2 bases from V and 1 base from J, with 14 bases between. The CDR3 consists of 16 residues. In DNA, the CDR3 is TGTGCCAGTAGTATACCTAACCCGGCGGGGAACACTGAAGCTTTCTTT. It translates to CASSIPNPAGNTEAFF. The whole variable domain, filled in from reference TRBV19 and TRBJ1-1, reads DGGITQSPKYLFRKEGQNVTLSCEQNLNHDAMYWYRQDPGQGLRLIYYSQIVNDFQKGDIAEGYSVSREKKESFPLTVTSAQKNPTAFYLCASSIPNPAGNTEAFFGQGTRLTVV.